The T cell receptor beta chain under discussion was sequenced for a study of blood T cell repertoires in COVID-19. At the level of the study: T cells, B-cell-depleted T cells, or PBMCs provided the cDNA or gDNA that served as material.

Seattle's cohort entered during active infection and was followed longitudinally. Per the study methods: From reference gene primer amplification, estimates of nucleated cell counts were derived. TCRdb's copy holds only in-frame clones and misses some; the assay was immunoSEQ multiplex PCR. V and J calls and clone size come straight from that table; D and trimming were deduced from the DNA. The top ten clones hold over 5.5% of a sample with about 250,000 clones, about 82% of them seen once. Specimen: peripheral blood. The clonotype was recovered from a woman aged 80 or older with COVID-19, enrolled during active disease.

As DNA, the CDR3 is TGCGCCAGCAGCCAGACGGGACAGGGGCAGAATGGCTACACCTTC. Its protein is CASSQTGQGQNGYTF. The chain combines TRBV4-1 with TRBJ1-2; 10 bases are shared with TRBD1. In germline, CDR1 is MGHRA, CDR2 YSYEKL. The V segment lost 3 bases and the J segment 6 bases; nucleotides outside the gene matches: 7. CDR3 length: 15 amino acids.